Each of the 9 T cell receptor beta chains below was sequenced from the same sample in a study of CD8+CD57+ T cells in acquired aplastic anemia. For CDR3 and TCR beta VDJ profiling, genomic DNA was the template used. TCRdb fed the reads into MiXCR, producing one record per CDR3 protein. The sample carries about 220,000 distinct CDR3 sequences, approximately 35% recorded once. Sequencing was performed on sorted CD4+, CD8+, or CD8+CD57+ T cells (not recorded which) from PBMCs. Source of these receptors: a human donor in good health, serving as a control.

CDR3 nucleotide sequence: TGTGCCAGCAGCTTATCTCGGAGGACAGATACGCAGTATTTT. It is translated as CASSLSRRTDTQYF. This sequence joins TRBV11-1 and TRBJ2-3; D is possibly TRBD2 (5 bases). V shed 2 bases and J shed 3 bases, with 9 bases lying between them. CDR3 size: 14 residues. CDR1 and CDR2 from the germline V gene are SGHAT and FQDESV (reference sequence).

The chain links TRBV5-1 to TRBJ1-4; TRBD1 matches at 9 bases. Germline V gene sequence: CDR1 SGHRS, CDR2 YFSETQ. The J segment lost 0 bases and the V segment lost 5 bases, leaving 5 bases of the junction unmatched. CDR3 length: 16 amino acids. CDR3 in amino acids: CASSLRTGATNEKLFF. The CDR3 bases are TGCGCCAGCAGTTTACGGACAGGGGCAACTAATGAAAAACTGTTTTTT.

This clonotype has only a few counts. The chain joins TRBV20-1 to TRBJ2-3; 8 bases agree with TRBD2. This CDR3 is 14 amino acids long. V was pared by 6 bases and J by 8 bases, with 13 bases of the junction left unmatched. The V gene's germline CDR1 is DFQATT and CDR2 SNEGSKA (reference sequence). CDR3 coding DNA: TGCAGTGCCCTTAAGCGGGAGTTAAAAGGTACGCAGTATTTT. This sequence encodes CSALKRELKGTQYF.

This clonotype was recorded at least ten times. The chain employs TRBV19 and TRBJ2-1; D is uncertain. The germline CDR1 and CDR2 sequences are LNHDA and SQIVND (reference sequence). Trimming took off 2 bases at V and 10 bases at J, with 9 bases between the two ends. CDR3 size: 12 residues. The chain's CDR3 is CASSISRGEQFF. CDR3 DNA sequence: TGTGCCAGTAGTATATCACGAGGAGAGCAGTTCTTC.

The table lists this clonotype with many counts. CDR3 bases: TGCAGTGCTAGTAGCCGAGGGGCGACAGGGGCCGCAGGAGCTTTCTTT. Amino acid sequence: CSASSRGATGAAGAFF. The chain links TRBV20-1 to TRBJ1-1, with 8 bases lining up with TRBD1. From germline, CDR1 is DFQATT and CDR2 SNEGSKA (reference sequence). The CDR3 is made up of 16 amino acids. J was trimmed by 10 bases and V by 3 bases; bases with no gene match: 19.

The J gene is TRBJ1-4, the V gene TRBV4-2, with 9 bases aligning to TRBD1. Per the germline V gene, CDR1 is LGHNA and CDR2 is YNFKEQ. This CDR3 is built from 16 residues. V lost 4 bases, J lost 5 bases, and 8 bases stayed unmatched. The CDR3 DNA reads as TGTGCCAGCAGCCGTGCTCCCGGGACAGGGAATGAAAAACTGTTTTTT. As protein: CASSRAPGTGNEKLFF.

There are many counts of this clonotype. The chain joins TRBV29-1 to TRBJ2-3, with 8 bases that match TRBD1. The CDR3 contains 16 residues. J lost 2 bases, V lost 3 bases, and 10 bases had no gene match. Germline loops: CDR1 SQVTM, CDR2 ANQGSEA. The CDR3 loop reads CSVEPQGTGITDTQYF. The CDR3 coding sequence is TGCAGCGTTGAGCCCCAAGGGACAGGTATCACAGATACGCAGTATTTT.

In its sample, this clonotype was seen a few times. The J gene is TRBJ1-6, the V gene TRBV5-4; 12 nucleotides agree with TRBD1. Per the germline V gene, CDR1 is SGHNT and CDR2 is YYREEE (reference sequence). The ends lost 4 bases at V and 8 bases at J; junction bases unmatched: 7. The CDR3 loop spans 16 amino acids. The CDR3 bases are TGTGCCAGCAGCCTCTGGGACAGGGGGCCGGATTCACCCCTCCACTTT. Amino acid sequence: CASSLWDRGPDSPLHF.

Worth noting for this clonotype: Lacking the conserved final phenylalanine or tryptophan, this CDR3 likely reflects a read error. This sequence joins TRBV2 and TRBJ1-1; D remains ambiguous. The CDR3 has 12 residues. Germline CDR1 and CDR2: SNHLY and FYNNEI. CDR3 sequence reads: CASKRANTVAFL. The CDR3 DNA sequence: TGTGCCAGCAAACGGGCGAACACTGTAGCTTTCCTT.